A selection of T cell receptor beta chains follows, all from one sample in a study of blood T cell repertoires in COVID-19. TCRdb keeps only in-frame clones here, not all; method: immunoSEQ multiplex PCR. The table records 400,000 or so clones, roughly 86% of them present only once. Sequencing used peripheral blood. These receptors were collected from a human donor in a cohort sampled during active COVID-19. Each CDR3 is given with its conserved first and last residue.

v_gene: TRBV11-3
CDR3aa: CASSSGLAARNEQFF

v_gene: TRBV28
CDR3aa: CASSSPGGIDFYEQYF

v_gene: TRBV2
CDR3aa: CASSELAGGSDTQYF

v_gene: TRBV10-3
CDR3aa: CAIRSGGLVADTQYF

v_gene: TRBV5-4
CDR3aa: CASSSRVEGEQYF

v_gene: TRBV5-5
CDR3aa: CASSFLRDRDSGNTIYF

v_gene: TRBV6-5
CDR3aa: CASKFEEMNTEAFF

v_gene: TRBV6-5
CDR3aa: CASRLQGASGELFF

v_gene: TRBV5-1
CDR3aa: CASSLVRETQYF

v_gene: TRBV7-9
CDR3aa: CASSFGTTNTGELFF

v_gene: TRBV5-1
CDR3aa: CASSGGQRNIDEQYF

v_gene: TRBV29-1
CDR3aa: CSVDWGGNTEAFF

v_gene: TRBV6-5
CDR3aa: CASTASGGRETQYF

v_gene: TRBV24-1
CDR3aa: CATKTANEKLFF

v_gene: TRBV5-5
CDR3aa: CASSLRRALTYGYTF

v_gene: TRBV7-9
CDR3aa: CASSYGTGMYNEQFF

v_gene: TRBV10-3
CDR3aa: CASTGNQETQYF

v_gene: TRBV4-1
CDR3aa: CASSQTTGGLTEAFF

v_gene: TRBV5-6
CDR3aa: CASSYLGVGTEAFF

v_gene: TRBV3-1/TRBV3-2
CDR3aa: CASSQGGLAGSYNEQFF

v_gene: TRBV11-2
CDR3aa: CASSLTGGAGGELFF

v_gene: TRBV19
CDR3aa: CASSVRRGGHNEQFF

v_gene: TRBV6-5
CDR3aa: CASSRGGPIYGYTF

v_gene: TRBV7-3
CDR3aa: CASSLTSGANTGELFF

v_gene: TRBV15
CDR3aa: CATSAQPGGQGAGEQYF

v_gene: TRBV6-5
CDR3aa: CASSSHSELGDTQYF

v_gene: TRBV6-1
CDR3aa: CASSDPRRSGANVLTF

v_gene: TRBV9
CDR3aa: CASSAYTGELFF

v_gene: TRBV10-3
CDR3aa: CAISGATRSGGDGAKDTQYF

v_gene: TRBV15
CDR3aa: CATSVEQGAADTQYF

v_gene: TRBV18
CDR3aa: CASSPVAGGPREQYF

v_gene: TRBV15
CDR3aa: CATSGLDDNEQFF

v_gene: TRBV20-1
CDR3aa: CSASGSFVAESYNEQFF

v_gene: TRBV27
CDR3aa: CASSSLTVGHSYNEQFF

v_gene: TRBV5-1
CDR3aa: CASSLARSSSTDTQYF

v_gene: TRBV19
CDR3aa: CASSMRSYNSPLHF

v_gene: TRBV18
CDR3aa: CASSQTSGSIGELFF

v_gene: TRBV6-5
CDR3aa: CASSYGVAGDGEQFF

v_gene: TRBV12-5
CDR3aa: CASGPTSGNEQFF

v_gene: TRBV30
CDR3aa: CAWSASPGTLRGYTF

v_gene: TRBV19
CDR3aa: CASRGLADGELFF